This record concerns one TCR beta chain sequence. Its antigen is not known. The source of the sample is a study of T cell responses to AZD1222 COVID-19 vaccine. Study background: Samples with a second dose at about 4 or about 12 weeks were pooled together.

Clones were sequenced by immunoSEQ multiplex PCR, and TCRdb holds only the in-frame ones, with some missing. The table includes approximately 110,000 clones, about 91% detected once. The study's findings and limits: Donors were chiefly white British, with a greater number of females, and clonal diversity was perhaps underestimated. Seropositive status at baseline applied to only a handful of AZD1222 recipients. The study sampled repertoires only after the peak T cell response.

Germline loops: CDR1 PRHDT, CDR2 FYEKMQ (reference sequence). Between the trimmed V and J ends, which lost 4 bases and 3 bases, there was a span of 8 bases. This CDR3 has 13 residues. The clonotype originates from an adult in good health. V is TRBV13 and J is TRBJ2-3; no clear D gene. This material consisted of peripheral blood, taken on day 0 of AZD1222 vaccination. Here the CDR3 reads CASSSVGTDTQYF. In nucleotides, the CDR3 is TGTGCCAGCAGCTCAGTAGGGACAGATACGCAGTATTTT.